This TCR beta chain was documented in a study of early T cells in non-severe SARS-CoV-2 infection. Study background: The authors sequenced bulk RNA from unsorted whole blood, leaving chains unpaired. Study-wide results and caveats: Comparison of clonotypes with VDJdb favored anti-spike CD8 responses while missing private and CD4 specificities.

Looked up from germline, CDR1 is MGHDK and CDR2 is SYGVNS. The J segment lost 5 bases and the V segment lost 5 bases, leaving 10 bases of the junction unmatched. The CDR3 loop spans 15 amino acids. In this sample, this clonotype turned up many times. No antigen is known for it. Each cDNA molecule carried a unique molecular identifier. In TCRdb, the 5' RACE reads were re-called with MiXCR into one record per CDR3 protein. The table has tens of thousands of distinct CDR3 sequences, under 6% seen once; the top ten hold 7.8%. This rearrangement joins TRBV25-1 to TRBJ2-5, with 8 bases aligning to TRBD1. Sequencing was performed on whole blood. This sequence was found in an adult who was a healthcare worker with PCR-confirmed SARS-CoV-2 infection or an uninfected control (not recorded which). The chain's CDR3 is CASSSIRTGWETQYF. In nucleotides, the CDR3 is TGTGCCAGCAGTTCAATTCGGACAGGGTGGGAGACCCAGTACTTC.